The clone carrying this T cell receptor (beta chain) was seen a few times. This sample is part of a study of CD8 T cells in ankylosing spondylitis. TCRdb called the 5' RACE reads again in MiXCR, with one record for every CDR3 protein. In the table there are some 200,000 distinct CDR3 sequences, around 13% of which are singletons. The CDR3 spans 15 residues. Per the germline V gene, CDR1 is SGHTA and CDR2 is FQGNSA. V was clipped by 3 bases and J by 2 bases, with 13 bases between them. Sequencing was performed on blood, either unsorted or a sorted T cell fraction (not recorded which). V usage is TRBV7-2 and J usage is TRBJ2-5; D uncertain. This receptor was obtained from a male donor with ankylosing spondylitis or in good health (not recorded which). The CDR3 sequence is CASSFPFGLQETQYF. CDR3 nucleotides: TGTGCCAGCAGCTTCCCCTTCGGGTTACAAGAGACCCAGTACTTC.